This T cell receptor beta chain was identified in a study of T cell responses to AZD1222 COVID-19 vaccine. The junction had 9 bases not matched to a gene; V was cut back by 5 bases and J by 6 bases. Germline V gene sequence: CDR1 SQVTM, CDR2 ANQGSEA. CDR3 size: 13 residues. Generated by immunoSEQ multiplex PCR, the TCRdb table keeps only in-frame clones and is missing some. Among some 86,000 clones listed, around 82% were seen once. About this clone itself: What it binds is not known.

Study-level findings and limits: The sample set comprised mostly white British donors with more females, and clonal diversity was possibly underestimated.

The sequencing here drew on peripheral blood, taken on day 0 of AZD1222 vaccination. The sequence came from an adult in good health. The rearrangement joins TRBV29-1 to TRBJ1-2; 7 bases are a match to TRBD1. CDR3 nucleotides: TGCAGCGTTTTGAGGAGGACAGGCCATGGCTACACCTTC. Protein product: CSVLRRTGHGYTF.